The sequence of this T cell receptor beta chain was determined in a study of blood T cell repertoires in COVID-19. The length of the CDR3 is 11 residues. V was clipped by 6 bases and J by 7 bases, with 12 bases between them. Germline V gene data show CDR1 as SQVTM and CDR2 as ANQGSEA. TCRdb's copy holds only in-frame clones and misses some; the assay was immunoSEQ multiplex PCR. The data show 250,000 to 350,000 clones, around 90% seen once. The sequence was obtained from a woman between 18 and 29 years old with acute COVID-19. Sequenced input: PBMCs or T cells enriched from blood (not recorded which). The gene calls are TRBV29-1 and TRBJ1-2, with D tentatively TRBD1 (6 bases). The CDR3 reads CSVTGPGGYTF. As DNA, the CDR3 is TGCAGCGTCACAGGGCCTGGTGGCTACACCTTC. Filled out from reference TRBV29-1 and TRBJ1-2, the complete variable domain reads SAVISQKPSRDICQRGTSLTIQCQVDSQVTMMFWYRQQPGQSLTLIATANQGSEATYESGFVIDKFPISRPNLTFSTLTVSNMSPEDSSIYLCSVTGPGGYTFGSGTRLTVV.